The present TCR beta chain was sequenced within a study of blood T cell repertoires in COVID-19. Study-wide background: Samples taken during acute and convalescent COVID-19 were collected in the United States, Italy and Spain. T cells, B-cell-depleted T cells, or PBMCs provided the cDNA or gDNA that served as material.

The CDR3 is made up of 15 amino acids. Germline CDR1 reads SGHTA; CDR2 reads FQGNSA. V shed 5 bases and J shed 2 bases, with 13 bases lying between them. Source study methods: Reference gene primers were amplified, and this amplification served to estimate nucleated cell counts. Only in-frame clones appear in the TCRdb table, and some are missing; sequencing was by immunoSEQ multiplex PCR. The DNA was the basis for D and trimming; V, J and clone size are from that table. This table has 80,000 or so clones, approximately 89% appearing once. This rearrangement joins TRBV7-2 to TRBJ2-4; TRBD1 might be the D (6 bases). This TCR was recovered from a man in his fifties with acute or convalescent COVID-19. The sequencing input was peripheral blood. The CDR3 reads CASSPEQGPKNIQYF. CDR3 nucleotides: TGTGCCAGCAGCCCGGAACAGGGCCCCAAAAACATTCAGTACTTC.